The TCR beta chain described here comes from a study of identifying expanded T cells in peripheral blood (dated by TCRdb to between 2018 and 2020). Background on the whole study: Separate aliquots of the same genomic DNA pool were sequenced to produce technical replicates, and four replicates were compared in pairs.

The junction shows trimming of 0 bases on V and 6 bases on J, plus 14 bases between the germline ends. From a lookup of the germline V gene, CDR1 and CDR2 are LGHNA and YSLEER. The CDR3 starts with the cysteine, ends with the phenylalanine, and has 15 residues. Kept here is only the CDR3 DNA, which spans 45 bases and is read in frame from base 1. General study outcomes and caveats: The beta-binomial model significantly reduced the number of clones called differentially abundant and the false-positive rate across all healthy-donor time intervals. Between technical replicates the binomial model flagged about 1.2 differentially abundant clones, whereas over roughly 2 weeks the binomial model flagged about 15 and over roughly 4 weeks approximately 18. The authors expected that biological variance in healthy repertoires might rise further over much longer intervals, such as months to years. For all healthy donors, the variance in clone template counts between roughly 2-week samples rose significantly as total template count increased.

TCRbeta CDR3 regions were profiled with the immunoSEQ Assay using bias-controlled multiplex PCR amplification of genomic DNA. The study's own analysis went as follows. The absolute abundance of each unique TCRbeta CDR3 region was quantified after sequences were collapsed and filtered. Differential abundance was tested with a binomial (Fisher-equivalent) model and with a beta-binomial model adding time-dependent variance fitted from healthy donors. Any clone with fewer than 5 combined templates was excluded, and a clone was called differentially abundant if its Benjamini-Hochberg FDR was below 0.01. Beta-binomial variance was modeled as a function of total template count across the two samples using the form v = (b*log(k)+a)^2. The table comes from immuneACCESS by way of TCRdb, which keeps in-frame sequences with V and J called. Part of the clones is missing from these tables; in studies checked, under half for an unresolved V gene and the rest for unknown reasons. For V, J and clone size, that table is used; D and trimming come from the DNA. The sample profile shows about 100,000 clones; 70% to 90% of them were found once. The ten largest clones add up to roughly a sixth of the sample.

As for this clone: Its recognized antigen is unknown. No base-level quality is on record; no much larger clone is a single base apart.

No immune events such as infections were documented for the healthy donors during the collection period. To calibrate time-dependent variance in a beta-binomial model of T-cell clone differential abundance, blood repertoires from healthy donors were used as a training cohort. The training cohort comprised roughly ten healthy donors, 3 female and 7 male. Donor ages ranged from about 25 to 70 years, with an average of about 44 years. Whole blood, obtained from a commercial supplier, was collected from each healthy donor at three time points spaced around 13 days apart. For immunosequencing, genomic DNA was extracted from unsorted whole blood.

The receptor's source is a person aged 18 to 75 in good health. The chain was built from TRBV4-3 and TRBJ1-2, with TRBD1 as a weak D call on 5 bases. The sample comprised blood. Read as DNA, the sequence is TGCGCCAGCAGCCAAGATGCCCGGGGGACGAATGGCTACACCTTC. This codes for CASSQDARGTNGYTF.